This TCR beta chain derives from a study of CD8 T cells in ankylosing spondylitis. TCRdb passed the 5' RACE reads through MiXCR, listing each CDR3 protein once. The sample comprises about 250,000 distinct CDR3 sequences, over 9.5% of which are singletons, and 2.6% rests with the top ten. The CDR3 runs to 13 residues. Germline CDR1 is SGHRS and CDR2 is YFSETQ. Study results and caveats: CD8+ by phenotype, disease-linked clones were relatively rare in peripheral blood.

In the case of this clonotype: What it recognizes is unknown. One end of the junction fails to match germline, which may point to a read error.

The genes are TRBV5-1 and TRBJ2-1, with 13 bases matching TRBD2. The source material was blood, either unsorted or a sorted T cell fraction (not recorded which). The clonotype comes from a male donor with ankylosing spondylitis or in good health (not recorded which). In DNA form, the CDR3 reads TGCGCCAGTGGACTAGCGGGGGAGAATGAGGAGTTCTTC. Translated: CASGLAGENEEFF.